This entry lists 18 T cell receptor beta chains sequenced from one sample in a study of blood T cell repertoires in COVID-19. Clones were sequenced by immunoSEQ multiplex PCR, and TCRdb holds only the in-frame ones, with some missing. The repertoire consists of about 110,000 clones, with 55% to 75% occurring once and the leading ten covering less than 2%. What was sequenced was peripheral blood. The source is a woman in her thirties or forties with acute or convalescent COVID-19.

The chain has TRBV12-3 or TRBV12-4 and TRBJ2-5; 7 bases match TRBD2. CDR3 length equals 13 residues. J lost 5 bases, V lost 8 bases, and 8 bases had no gene match. Here the CDR3 reads CASWGGPGETQYF. CDR3 sequence (DNA): TGTGCCAGCTGGGGGGGACCGGGGGAGACCCAGTACTTC.

J is TRBJ1-3 and V is TRBV30; 8 nucleotides agree with TRBD1. V was pared by 5 bases and J by 0 bases, with 3 bases of the junction left unmatched. Germline values: CDR1 GTSNPN, CDR2 SVGIG (reference sequence). The CDR3 extends over 14 amino acids. CDR3 DNA sequence: TGTGCCTGGGGACAGGGCTACTCTGGAAACACCATATATTTT. It codes for CAWGQGYSGNTIYF.

This clone has just one count. This rearrangement joins TRBV9 to TRBJ2-1, with 8 nucleotides matching TRBD1. The CDR3 runs 18 residues. The junction had 12 bases not matched to a gene; V was cut back by 0 bases and J by 4 bases. Germline values: CDR1 SGDLS, CDR2 YYNGEE. The CDR3 spells CASSVGYKWDRTYNEQFF. The DNA for the CDR3 is TGTGCCAGCAGCGTAGGGTATAAATGGGACAGGACATACAATGAGCAGTTCTTC.

This clone was detected only a few times. The chain employs TRBV29-1 and TRBJ1-6; no firm D call. The germline V and J ends were trimmed by 7 bases and 10 bases, with 17 bases remaining between them. Germline CDR1 and CDR2: SQVTM and ANQGSEA. The CDR3 sequence is 13 residues long. CDR3 DNA sequence: TGCAGCGGACGAAATGGCGAGGGCTCACCCCTCCACTTT. Protein product: CSGRNGEGSPLHF.

This clone has a handful of counts. The chain carries TRBV7-9 and TRBJ2-2; 8 positions match TRBD1. V shed 3 bases, J shed 7 bases, and the junction held 4 bases outside the gene matches. CDR3 length equals 14 residues. Germline V gene data show CDR1 as SEHNR and CDR2 as FQNEAQ (reference sequence). CDR3 DNA: TGTGCCAGCAGCTTTGACAGGGGATTCGGGGAGCTGTTTTTT. Protein sequence: CASSFDRGFGELFF.

The chain is built from TRBV7-2 and TRBJ2-7; TRBD2 is a possible D gene (5 bases). The CDR3 covers 13 residues. Looked up from germline, CDR1 is SGHTA and CDR2 is FQGNSA. Trimming stripped 2 bases from V and 6 bases from J, with 11 bases between. The CDR3 DNA reads as TGTGCCAGCAGCTTATATGAGGGTAGCGAGCAGTACTTC. Translating it yields CASSLYEGSEQYF.

The V and J genes are TRBV6-6 and TRBJ1-5; no clear D. The CDR3 has 13 residues. V lost 4 bases and J 5 bases, leaving 9 bases between the germline ends. Germline CDR1 and CDR2: MNHNY and SVGAGI (reference sequence). The CDR3 sequence: CASSFSRDQPQHF. In DNA, the CDR3 is TGTGCCAGCAGTTTCTCTCGGGATCAGCCCCAGCATTTT.

The chain couples TRBV5-4 to TRBJ1-1, with 7 bases identical to TRBD1. This CDR3 has 13 residues. The germline gives CDR1 SGHNT, CDR2 YYREEE (reference sequence). V gave up 2 bases and J gave up 7 bases; unmatched junction bases: 5. The CDR3 region has the DNA TGTGCCAGCAGCTTAGGGGGCAACGGTGAAGCTTTCTTT. Translation: CASSLGGNGEAFF.

The rearrangement uses TRBV6-2 or TRBV6-3 and TRBJ2-7; the match to TRBD2 covers 10 bases. Germline V lookup: CDR1 MNHEY, CDR2 SVGEGT. J lost 6 bases, V lost 5 bases, and 4 bases had no gene match. The CDR3 sequence is 13 residues long. Here the CDR3 DNA reads TGTGCCAGCAGTACGGGACTAGCGCGCGAGCAGTACTTC. Translation gives CASSTGLAREQYF.

The chain uses TRBV15 and TRBJ2-1; TRBD2 agrees at 7 bases. This CDR3 is built from 12 residues. Germline CDR1 and CDR2: LNHNV and YYDKDF (reference sequence). V lost 0 bases and J lost 14; bases outside the gene matches: 4. The CDR3 nucleotides read TGTGCCACCAGCAGAGATCGGGGGAGGGAGTTCTTC. Its protein product is CATSRDRGREFF.

This clone was picked up many times. V usage is TRBV7-3 and J usage is TRBJ1-6; no clear D. Between the trimmed V and J ends, which lost 0 bases and 8 bases, there was a span of 11 bases. The CDR3 sequence is 15 residues long. Looked up from germline, CDR1 is SGHTA and CDR2 is FQGTGA. This CDR3 is CASSLTPGLYSPLHF. CDR3 DNA sequence: TGTGCCAGCAGCTTAACACCAGGATTATATTCACCCCTCCACTTT.

The chain has TRBV18 and TRBJ1-4; D is possibly TRBD1 (5 bases). CDR1 and CDR2 from the germline V gene are KGHSH and LQKENI. The CDR3 totals 15 residues. V was cut by 3 bases and J by 8 bases, with 16 bases left in between. CDR3 coding DNA: TGTGCCAGCTCACCTCCCGGGGGTAATGGAGAAAAACTGTTTTTT. Residues: CASSPPGGNGEKLFF.

This chain joins TRBV5-1 and TRBJ1-2, with D perhaps TRBD1 (6 bases). Trimming left V 4 bases short and J 8 bases short, with 18 bases between. The germline gives CDR1 SGHRS, CDR2 YFSETQ. This CDR3 region has 14 residues. CDR3 protein: CASSPWQGFGGYTF. For the CDR3, the DNA is TGCGCCAGCAGCCCCTGGCAGGGGTTCGGGGGCTACACCTTC.

This clone appeared once. The chain recombines TRBV15 with TRBJ1-1, with 9 bases that match TRBD1. The germline V gene has CDR1 LNHNV and CDR2 YYDKDF (reference sequence). This CDR3 is 17 amino acids long. V trimming: 0 bases; J trimming: 0 bases; junction bases outside the gene matches: 5. The CDR3 sequence is CATSRDRGQGMNTEAFF. CDR3 DNA sequence: TGTGCCACCAGCAGAGACCGCGGACAGGGGATGAACACTGAAGCTTTCTTT.

This chain links TRBV2 with TRBJ2-1, with 8 bases lining up with TRBD2. This CDR3 region has 14 residues. V lost 5 bases and J lost 6; bases outside the gene matches: 6. Germline values: CDR1 SNHLY, CDR2 FYNNEI. The CDR3 nucleotides are TGTGCCAGCAGTATGACTAGCGTGGGCAATGAGCAGTTCTTC. Protein sequence: CASSMTSVGNEQFF.

The V and J genes are TRBV6-5 and TRBJ2-1; 9 bases are shared with TRBD1. V lost 6 bases, J lost 9 bases, and 12 bases stayed unmatched. This CDR3 comprises 15 residues. CDR1 is MNHEY, CDR2 SVGAGI, per germline. Written as DNA, the CDR3 is TGTGCCAGCAGATCCCCGGGACAGGGAGTTTTTGAGCAGTTCTTC. Amino acid sequence: CASRSPGQGVFEQFF.

The V gene is TRBV10-1, the J gene TRBJ1-2; 8 bases map to TRBD1. Germline CDR1 and CDR2: WNHNN and SYGVQD (reference sequence). The V and J ends lost 2 bases and 2 bases, in that order; junction bases with no gene match: 4. The CDR3 consists of 15 residues. CDR3 protein: CASSERTGQNYGYTF. CDR3 nucleotide sequence: TGCGCCAGCAGTGAGAGGACAGGGCAGAACTATGGCTACACCTTC.

CDR3 in DNA: TGTGCCAGCAGCAAACTAGCGGGGGGGCGAGGTACCGGGGAGCTGTTTTTT. Its translation is CASSKLAGGRGTGELFF. The chain uses TRBV3-1 (or the pseudogene TRBV3-2) and TRBJ2-2; TRBD2 aligns across 13 bases. This CDR3 is 17 amino acids long. Germline V gene lookup returns CDR1 LGHDT and CDR2 YNNKEL (reference sequence). With V trimmed by 5 bases and J by 5 bases, 8 bases remained unmatched.